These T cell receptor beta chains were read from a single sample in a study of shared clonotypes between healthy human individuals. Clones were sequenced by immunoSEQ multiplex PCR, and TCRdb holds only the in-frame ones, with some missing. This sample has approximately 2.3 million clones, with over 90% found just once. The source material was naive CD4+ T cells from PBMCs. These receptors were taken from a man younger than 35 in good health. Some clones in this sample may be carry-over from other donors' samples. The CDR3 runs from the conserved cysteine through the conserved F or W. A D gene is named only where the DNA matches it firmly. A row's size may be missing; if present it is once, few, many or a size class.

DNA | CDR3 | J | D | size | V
TGTGCCAGCAGTTTAGGTGGGGGAAGGAGCAATCAGCCCCAGCATTTT | CASSLGGGRSNQPQHF | TRBJ1-5 | . | . | TRBV28
TGTGCCAGCAGCTTATGGACAGGGGATGGCTACACCTTC | CASSLWTGDGYTF | TRBJ1-2 | TRBD1 | once | TRBV7-2
TGTGCCAGCAGTTTAAGGGGGCACTCCTACGAGCAGTACTTC | CASSLRGHSYEQYF | TRBJ2-7 | TRBD1 | once | TRBV28
TGTGCCAGCACGAAACCCGGGACAGGGGTCGGGGAGCTGTTTTTT | CASTKPGTGVGELFF | TRBJ2-2 | TRBD1 | . | TRBV6-5
TGTGCCAGCAGCTTAGCACCCGGAAATAACTATGGCTACACCTTC | CASSLAPGNNYGYTF | TRBJ1-2 | . | . | TRBV7-8
TGTGCCAGCGAATTCGGGCGAACAGGGGGCATTCTCGAGACCCAGTACTTC | CASEFGRTGGILETQYF | TRBJ2-5 | TRBD1 | . | TRBV28
TGTGCCAGCAGCGTCCAGACAGAAACCTACGAGCAGTACTTC | CASSVQTETYEQYF | TRBJ2-7 | . | . | TRBV9
TGTGCCAGCAGCCCCCAGGGGGGGTACACCGGGGAGCTGTTTTTT | CASSPQGGYTGELFF | TRBJ2-2 | . | . | TRBV9
TGTGCCAGCACCAAGCGGACAGGGGGCGCGGAAGATACGCAGTATTTT | CASTKRTGGAEDTQYF | TRBJ2-3 | TRBD1 | . | TRBV18
TGTGCCAGCAGTTCCCCCGGGGGCCAAGAGACCCAGTACTTC | CASSSPGGQETQYF | TRBJ2-5 | . | . | TRBV28
TGTGCCAGCAGTGAGCCAGGATCCCTCTCTGGGGCCAACGTCCTGACTTTC | CASSEPGSLSGANVLTF | TRBJ2-6 | . | . | TRBV6-1
TGTGCCAGCGGGAAAAACAATGAGCAGTTCTTC | CASGKNNEQFF | TRBJ2-1 | . | . | TRBV25-1
TGTGCCAGCAGCGACGATGGAGGAAACACCGGGGAGCTGTTTTTT | CASSDDGGNTGELFF | TRBJ2-2 | . | . | TRBV7-3
TGTGCCAGCAACCTGCTTTCGGGAGCCCCAGATACGCAGTATTTT | CASNLLSGAPDTQYF | TRBJ2-3 | . | . | TRBV7-8
TGTGCCAGCAGCTTAAATATAGGGGCCTACAATGAGCAGTTCTTC | CASSLNIGAYNEQFF | TRBJ2-1 | . | . | TRBV11-2
TGTGCCAGCTCACCAGGGGATGGCTACACCTTC | CASSPGDGYTF | TRBJ1-2 | . | . | TRBV18
TGTGCCTGGAGTGTACCAGATACGCAGTATTTT | CAWSVPDTQYF | TRBJ2-3 | . | . | TRBV30
TGTGCCAGCTCACCAGTCCTCTCAACTAATGAAAAACTGTTTTTT | CASSPVLSTNEKLFF | TRBJ1-4 | . | . | TRBV18
TGTGCCAGCTCACCACAGGATGGAAACACCATATATTTT | CASSPQDGNTIYF | TRBJ1-3 | . | . | TRBV18
TGTGCCAGCAGCCCCGGACAGGGCAAAAACTATGGCTACACCTTC | CASSPGQGKNYGYTF | TRBJ1-2 | TRBD1 | . | TRBV7-2
TGTGCCAGCCCTCCTCCTCCGGGTCCCTCTTTT | CASPPPPGPSF | TRBJ2-2 | . | once | TRBV18
TGTGCCAGCAGCTTAGAAGGACAGGGGTGGCAGACCCAGTACTTC | CASSLEGQGWQTQYF | TRBJ2-5 | TRBD1 | . | TRBV7-2
TGTGCCAGCAGTCCTACAGTGAACCAAGAGACCCAGTACTTC | CASSPTVNQETQYF | TRBJ2-5 | . | once | TRBV7-9
TGTGCCAGCAGCTTCGGGCTAGCCGGCTACGAGCAGTACTTC | CASSFGLAGYEQYF | TRBJ2-7 | . | . | TRBV11-2
TGTGCCAGCAGCTTAGCGGGAGTTTCGGGTACGCAGTATTTT | CASSLAGVSGTQYF | TRBJ2-3 | . | . | TRBV7-8
TGTGCCAGTAGCATCCTGTTTAATGAAAAACTGTTTTTT | CASSILFNEKLFF | TRBJ1-4 | . | . | TRBV19
TGTGCCAGCAGTTACAGGGCAGGGAACACTGAAGCTTTCTTT | CASSYRAGNTEAFF | TRBJ1-1 | . | . | TRBV6-6